The entry below gives a single TCR beta chain sequence along with its context. The data were taken from a study of T cells after posttransplantation cyclophosphamide. Busulfan-fludarabine conditioning, marrow transplant, and cyclophosphamide on days +3 and +4 were administered. Sequencing was performed with immunoSEQ multiplex PCR; in TCRdb, only in-frame clones are kept and a portion is missing. Of fewer than 12,000 clones in the sample, approximately 89% are singletons; the top ten hold 25% to 35%. CDR3 length: 15 residues. Between the trimmed V and J ends, which lost 0 bases and 1 base, there was a span of 9 bases. Germline loops: CDR1 MNHNY, CDR2 SVGAGI (reference sequence).

V is TRBV6-6 and J is TRBJ1-2; D gene unclear. This TCR derives from a male patient in his 30s who received an allogeneic stem cell transplant from a related donor, was CMV-positive, and had acute GVHD only. Some T cells here may be from the graft donor. Sequences were derived from CD4+ T cells sorted from PBMCs, sampled after allogeneic stem cell transplant with posttransplant cyclophosphamide. This CDR3 is CASSYSGYNNYGYTF. The CDR3 bases are TGTGCCAGCAGTTACTCCGGGTACAATAACTATGGCTACACCTTC.